This T cell receptor (beta chain) was captured in a study of cytomegalovirus exposure and HLA in healthy donors. This PCR relied on a set of 60 Vbeta primers and 13 Jbeta primers. In the authors' workflow: In a later analysis, 75 million to 85 million unique TCR beta chains included roughly 11 million shared by two or more donors. Sequenced by immunoSEQ multiplex PCR; TCRdb stores in-frame clones only, minus some. Clone size and V and J calls were adopted from that table, with D and trimming inferred from the DNA. The sample has approximately 150,000 clones; 70% to 80% are singletons. Germline CDR1 is MDHEN and CDR2 is SYDVKM. This CDR3 is 13 amino acids long. V lost 3 bases and J 5 bases, leaving 7 bases between the germline ends.

This TCR was sampled from a woman aged 30 to 39 in good health and CMV-seropositive. Sample: PBMCs. V is TRBV28 and J is TRBJ2-2; D not certain. This CDR3 is CASSFPGTGELFF. The CDR3 nucleotides are TGTGCCAGCAGTTTTCCAGGTACCGGGGAGCTGTTTTTT.